This paragraph covers one T cell receptor (beta chain) sequence. The target antigen is unknown. TCRdb's table, derived via immunoSEQ multiplex PCR, lists solely in-frame clones and lacks some. Of 2,500 to 3,000 clones listed, more than 65% are singletons. Time point denoted: 2014-2015 season, pre-vaccination. This sample stems from a study of follicular helper T cells after annual influenza vaccination. Across the study: Sampling occurred days 0, 7 and 28 after each influenza vaccination. Overall study results and limits: ICOS-CD38- cTfh most often held earlier Day 7 ICOS+CD38+ clones. Yearly vaccinations repeatedly recalled conserved clonotypes in ICOS+CD38+ cTfh.

The CDR3 length is 16 residues. Germline V CDR1 and CDR2: SGHNT, YENEEA. V lost 0 bases and J lost 3, with 15 bases in between. Material: CXCR5+ CD38- circulating T follicular helper cells from blood, obtained on the day of influenza vaccination. Subset reported: circulating Tfh, non-naive CD4+CXCR5+PD-1+ (ICOS+CD38+ or ICOS-CD38-). This TCR was sampled from an adult who received the influenza vaccine. V usage is TRBV11-3 and J usage is TRBJ2-7; TRBD2 might be the D (5 bases). The CDR3 DNA is TGTGCCAGCAGCTTAGATCAGAAATCCCGGGACTACGAGCAGTACTTC. This gives the protein CASSLDQKSRDYEQYF.